A single sample is the source of the 3 T cell receptor beta chains below, sequenced in a study of T cell changes during pregnancy in multiple sclerosis. This table comes from immunoSEQ multiplex PCR, and its TCRdb copy is limited to in-frame clones, with some not included. The sample shows tens of thousands of clones, roughly 90% of them seen only once. The source material was CD4+ T cells from peripheral blood mononuclear cells, sampled in the third trimester of pregnancy. The receptors originated from a female donor in good health, enrolled as a control in a pregnancy study.

The chain has TRBV18 and TRBJ1-5, with a weak D call TRBD1 (6 bases). V lost 3 bases and J 1 base, leaving 13 bases between the germline ends. The CDR3 loop spans 16 amino acids. Per the germline V gene, CDR1 is KGHSH and CDR2 is LQKENI. CDR3: CASSPRSGQSNQPQHF. The CDR3 DNA sequence: TGTGCCAGCTCACCCAGGTCAGGACAGAGCAATCAGCCCCAGCATTTT. Full variable domain (missing parts from reference TRBV18 and TRBJ1-5): NAGVMQNPRHLVRRRGQEARLRCSPMKGHSHVYWYRQLPEEGLKFMVYLQKENIIDESGMPKERFSAEFPKEGPSILRIQQVVRGDSAAYFCASSPRSGQSNQPQHFGDGTRLSIL.

The J gene is TRBJ1-2, the V gene TRBV7-2; 9 nucleotides line up with TRBD1. There are 15 residues in the CDR3. CDR1 SGHTA and CDR2 FQGNSA come from the germline V gene. Trimming at V came to 5 bases and at J to 4 bases, leaving 8 bases not matched to a gene. The CDR3 sequence: CASSRITGGGYGYTF. The DNA of the CDR3 is TGTGCCAGCAGCCGAATAACAGGGGGCGGCTATGGCTACACCTTC.

The rearrangement joins TRBV11-3 to TRBJ2-6, with D possibly TRBD1 on 5 matching bases. Germline V CDR1 and CDR2: SGHNT, YENEEA. V lost 5 bases to trimming and J lost 5 bases, with 16 bases between them. The CDR3 sequence is 16 residues long. The CDR3 sequence: CASSHLGADRANVLTF. CDR3 DNA: TGTGCCAGCAGCCACCTTGGGGCAGACCGGGCCAACGTCCTGACTTTC.